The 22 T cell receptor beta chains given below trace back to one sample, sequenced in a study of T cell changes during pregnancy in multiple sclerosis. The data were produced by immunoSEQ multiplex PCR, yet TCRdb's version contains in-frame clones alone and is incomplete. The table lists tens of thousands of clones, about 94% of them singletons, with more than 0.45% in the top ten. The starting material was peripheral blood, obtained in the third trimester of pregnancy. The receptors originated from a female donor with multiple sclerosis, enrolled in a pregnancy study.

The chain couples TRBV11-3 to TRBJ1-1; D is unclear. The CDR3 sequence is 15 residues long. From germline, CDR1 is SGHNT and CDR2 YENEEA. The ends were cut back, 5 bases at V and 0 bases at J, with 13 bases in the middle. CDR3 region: CASSSRHAMNTEAFF. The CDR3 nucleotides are TGTGCCAGCAGCAGCAGACATGCGATGAACACTGAAGCTTTCTTT.

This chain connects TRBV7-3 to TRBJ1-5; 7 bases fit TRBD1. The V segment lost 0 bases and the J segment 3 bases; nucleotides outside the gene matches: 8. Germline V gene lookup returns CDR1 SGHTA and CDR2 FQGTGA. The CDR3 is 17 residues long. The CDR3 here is CASSLTWGDSFNQPQHF. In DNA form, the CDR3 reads TGTGCCAGCAGCTTAACGTGGGGGGACAGCTTCAATCAGCCCCAGCATTTT.

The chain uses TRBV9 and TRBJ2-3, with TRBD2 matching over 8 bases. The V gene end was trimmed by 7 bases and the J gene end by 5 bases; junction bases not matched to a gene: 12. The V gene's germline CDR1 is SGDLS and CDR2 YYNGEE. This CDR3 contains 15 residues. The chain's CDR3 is CASGTGGGLGDTQYF. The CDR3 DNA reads TGTGCCAGCGGGACCGGCGGGGGGCTCGGAGATACGCAGTATTTT.

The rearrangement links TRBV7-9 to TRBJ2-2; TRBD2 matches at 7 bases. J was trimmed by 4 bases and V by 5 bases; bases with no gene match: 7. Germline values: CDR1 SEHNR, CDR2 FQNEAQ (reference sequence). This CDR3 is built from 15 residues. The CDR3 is CASSLRDYSTGELFF. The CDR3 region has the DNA TGTGCCAGCAGCCTCCGGGACTATTCCACCGGGGAGCTGTTTTTT. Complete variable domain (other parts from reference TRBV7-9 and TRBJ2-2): DTGVSQNPRHKITKRGQNVTFRCDPISEHNRLYWYRQTLGQGPEFLTYFQNEAQLEKSRLLSDRFSAERPKGSFSTLEIQRTEQGDSAMYLCASSLRDYSTGELFFGEGSRLTVL.

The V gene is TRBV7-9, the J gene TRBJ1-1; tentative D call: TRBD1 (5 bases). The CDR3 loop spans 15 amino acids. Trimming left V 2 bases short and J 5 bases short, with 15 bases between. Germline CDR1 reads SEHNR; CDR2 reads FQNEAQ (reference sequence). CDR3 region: CASSLNADSRTEAFF. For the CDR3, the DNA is TGTGCCAGCAGCTTAAACGCAGACAGCAGGACTGAAGCTTTCTTT.

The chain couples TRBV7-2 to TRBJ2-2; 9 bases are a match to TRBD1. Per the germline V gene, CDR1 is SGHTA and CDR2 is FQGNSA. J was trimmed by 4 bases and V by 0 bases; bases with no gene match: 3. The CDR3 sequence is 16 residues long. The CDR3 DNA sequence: TGTGCCAGCAGCTTAGCCCGGGACAGGGTCACCGGGGAGCTGTTTTTT. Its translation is CASSLARDRVTGELFF.

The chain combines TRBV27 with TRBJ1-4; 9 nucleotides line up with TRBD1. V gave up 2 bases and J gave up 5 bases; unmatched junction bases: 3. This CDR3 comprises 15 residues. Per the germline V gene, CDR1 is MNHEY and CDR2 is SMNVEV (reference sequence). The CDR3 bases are TGTGCCAGCAGTTTAACTACAGGGGGCAATGAAAAACTGTTTTTT. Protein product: CASSLTTGGNEKLFF.

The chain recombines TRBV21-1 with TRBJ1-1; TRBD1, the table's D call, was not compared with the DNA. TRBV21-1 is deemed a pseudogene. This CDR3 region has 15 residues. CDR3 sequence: CASSKLHRENTEAFF. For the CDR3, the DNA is TGTGCCAGCAGCAAATTGCACAGGGAGAACACTGAAGCTTTCTTT.

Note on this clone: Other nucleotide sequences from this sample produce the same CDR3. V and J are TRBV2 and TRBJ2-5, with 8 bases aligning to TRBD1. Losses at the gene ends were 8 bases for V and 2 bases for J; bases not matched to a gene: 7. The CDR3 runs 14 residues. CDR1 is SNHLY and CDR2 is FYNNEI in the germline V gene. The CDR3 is CASLRDRLQETQYF. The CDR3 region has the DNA TGTGCCAGCCTCCGGGACAGGTTACAAGAGACCCAGTACTTC.

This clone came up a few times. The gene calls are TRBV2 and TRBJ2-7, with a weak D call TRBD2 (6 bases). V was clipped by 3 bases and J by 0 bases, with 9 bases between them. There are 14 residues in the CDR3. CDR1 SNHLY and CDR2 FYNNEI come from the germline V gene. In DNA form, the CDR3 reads TGTGCCAGCAGTGACGCGCGGGGCTCCTACGAGCAGTACTTC. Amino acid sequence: CASSDARGSYEQYF.

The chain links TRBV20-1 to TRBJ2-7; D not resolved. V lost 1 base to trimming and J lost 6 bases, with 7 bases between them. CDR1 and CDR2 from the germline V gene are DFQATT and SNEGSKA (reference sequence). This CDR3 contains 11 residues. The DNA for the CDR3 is TGCAGTGCTAGAGGTCCGTCCGAGCAGTACTTC. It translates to CSARGPSEQYF.

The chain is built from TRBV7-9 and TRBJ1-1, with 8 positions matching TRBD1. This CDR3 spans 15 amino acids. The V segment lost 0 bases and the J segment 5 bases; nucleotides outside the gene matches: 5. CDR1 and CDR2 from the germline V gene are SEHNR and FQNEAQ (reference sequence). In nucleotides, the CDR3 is TGTGCCAGCAGCTTAGCGACAGGGGCGAGAACTGAAGCTTTCTTT. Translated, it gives CASSLATGARTEAFF.

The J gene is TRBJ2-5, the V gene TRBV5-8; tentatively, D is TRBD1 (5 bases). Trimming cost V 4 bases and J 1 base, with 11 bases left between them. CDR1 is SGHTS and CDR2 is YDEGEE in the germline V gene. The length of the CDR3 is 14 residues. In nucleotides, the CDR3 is TGTGCCAGCAGCCCCGGACACCTCCAAGAGACCCAGTACTTC. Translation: CASSPGHLQETQYF. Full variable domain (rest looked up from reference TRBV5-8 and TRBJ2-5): EAGVTQSPTHLIKTRGQQATLRCSPISGHTSVYWYQQALGLGLQFLLWYDEGEERNRGNFPPRFSGRQFPNYSSELNVNALELEDSALYLCASSPGHLQETQYFGPGTRLLVL.

CDR3 loop: CASSVDQAFGYEKLFF. The CDR3 coding sequence is TGTGCCAGCAGCGTAGATCAGGCCTTTGGGTATGAAAAACTGTTTTTT. V and J are TRBV9 and TRBJ1-4, with unresolved D. This CDR3 is 16 amino acids long. Germline loops: CDR1 SGDLS, CDR2 YYNGEE. V lost 0 bases, J lost 6 bases, and 15 bases lay in between.

For the CDR3, the DNA is TGTGCCAGCAGCTTAGATCCGGTAGGGGTATGGTCTGGGGCCAACGTCCTGACTTTC. It yields the protein CASSLDPVGVWSGANVLTF. The gene calls are TRBV7-2 and TRBJ2-6; a weak D match, TRBD1 (5 bases). The CDR3 runs 19 residues. Trimming took off 1 base at V and 1 base at J, with 17 bases between the two ends. Germline lookup yields CDR1 SGHTA and CDR2 FQGNSA.

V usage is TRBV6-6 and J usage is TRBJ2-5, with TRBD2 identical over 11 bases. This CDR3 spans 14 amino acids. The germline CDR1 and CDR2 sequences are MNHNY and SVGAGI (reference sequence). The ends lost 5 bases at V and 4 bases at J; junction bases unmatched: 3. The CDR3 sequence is CASSTSGGRETQYF. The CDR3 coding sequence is TGTGCCAGCAGTACTAGCGGGGGTCGAGAGACCCAGTACTTC.

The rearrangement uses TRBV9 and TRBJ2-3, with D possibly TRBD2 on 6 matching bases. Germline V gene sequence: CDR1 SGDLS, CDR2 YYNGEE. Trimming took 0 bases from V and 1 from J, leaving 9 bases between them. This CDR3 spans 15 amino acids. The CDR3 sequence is CASSVVWGGTDTQYF. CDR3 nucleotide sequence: TGTGCCAGCAGCGTAGTGTGGGGGGGCACAGATACGCAGTATTTT.

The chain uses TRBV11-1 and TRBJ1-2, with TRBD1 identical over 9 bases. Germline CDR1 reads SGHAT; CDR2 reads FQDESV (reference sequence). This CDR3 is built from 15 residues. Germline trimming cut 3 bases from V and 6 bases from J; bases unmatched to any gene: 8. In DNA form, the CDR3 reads TGTGCCAGCAGCTTTACGGGACAGGGAAGTGATGGCTACACCTTC. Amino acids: CASSFTGQGSDGYTF. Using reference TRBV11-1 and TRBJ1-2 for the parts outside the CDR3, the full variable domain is EAEVAQSPRYKITEKSQAVAFWCDPISGHATLYWYRQILGQGPELLVQFQDESVVDDSQLPKDRFSAERLKGVDSTLKIQPAELGDSAMYLCASSFTGQGSDGYTFGSGTRLTVV.

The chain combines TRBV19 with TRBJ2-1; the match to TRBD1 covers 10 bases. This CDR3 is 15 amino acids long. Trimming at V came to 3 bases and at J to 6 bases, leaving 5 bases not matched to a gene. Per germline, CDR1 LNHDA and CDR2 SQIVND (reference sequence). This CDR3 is CASSIGTGESNEQFF. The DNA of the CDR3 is TGTGCCAGTAGTATCGGGACAGGGGAAAGCAATGAGCAGTTCTTC.

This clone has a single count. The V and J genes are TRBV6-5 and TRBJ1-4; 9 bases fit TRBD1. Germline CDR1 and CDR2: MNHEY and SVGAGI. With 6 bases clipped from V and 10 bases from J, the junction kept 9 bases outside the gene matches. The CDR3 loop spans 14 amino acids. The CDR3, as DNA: TGTGCCAGCAGATCACAGGGGGCGCGGGGAAAACTGTTTTTT. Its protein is CASRSQGARGKLFF.

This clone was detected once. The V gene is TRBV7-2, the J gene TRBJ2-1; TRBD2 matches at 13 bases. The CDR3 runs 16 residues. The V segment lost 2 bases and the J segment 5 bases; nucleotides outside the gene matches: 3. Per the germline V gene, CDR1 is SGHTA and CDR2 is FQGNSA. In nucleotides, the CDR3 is TGTGCCAGCAGCTTATTAGGACTAGCGGGGGACAATGAGCAGTTCTTC. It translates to CASSLLGLAGDNEQFF.

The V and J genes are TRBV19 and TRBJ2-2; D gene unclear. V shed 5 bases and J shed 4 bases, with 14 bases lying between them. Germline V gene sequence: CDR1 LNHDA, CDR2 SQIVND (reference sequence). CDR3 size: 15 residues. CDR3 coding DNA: TGTGCCAGTAGTTTCGAGACTCACGGCACCGGGGAGCTGTTTTTT. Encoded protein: CASSFETHGTGELFF. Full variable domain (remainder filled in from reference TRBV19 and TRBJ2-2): DGGITQSPKYLFRKEGQNVTLSCEQNLNHDAMYWYRQDPGQGLRLIYYSQIVNDFQKGDIAEGYSVSREKKESFPLTVTSAQKNPTAFYLCASSFETHGTGELFFGEGSRLTVL.